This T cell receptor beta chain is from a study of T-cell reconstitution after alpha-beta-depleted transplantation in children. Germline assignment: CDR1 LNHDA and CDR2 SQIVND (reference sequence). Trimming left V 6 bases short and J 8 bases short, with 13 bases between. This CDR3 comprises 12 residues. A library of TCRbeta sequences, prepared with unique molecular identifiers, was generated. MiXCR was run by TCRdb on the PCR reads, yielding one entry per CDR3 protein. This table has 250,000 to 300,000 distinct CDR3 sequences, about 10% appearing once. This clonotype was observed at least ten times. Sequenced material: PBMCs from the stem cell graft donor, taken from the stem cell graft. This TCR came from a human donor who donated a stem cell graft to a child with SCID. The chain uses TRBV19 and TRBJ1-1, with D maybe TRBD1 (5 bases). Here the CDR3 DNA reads TGTGCCAGTAGATTGGGGACTGAAGAAGCTTTCTTT. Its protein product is CASRLGTEEAFF.